The 18 T cell receptor beta chains below come from one sample, sequenced in a study of blood T cells in healthy people across ages. Primed by a sample-barcoded 5' primer and a J-beta primer mix, a second PCR proceeded for 7 to 11 cycles. MiXCR was run by TCRdb on the 5' RACE reads, yielding one entry per CDR3 protein. Of around 1,100,000 distinct CDR3 sequences listed, 35% to 40% are singletons. The sequenced sample consisted of blood. These receptors were obtained from a man aged 18 to 30 in good health.

The chain combines TRBV3-1 with TRBJ2-3; tentatively, D is TRBD2 (5 bases). Trimming took 4 bases from V and 4 from J, leaving 18 bases between them. The CDR3 covers 16 residues. Germline V CDR1 and CDR2: LGHDT, YNNKEL (reference sequence). CDR3 DNA: TGTGCCAGCAGCCCCATACTAGAAGTTAGCGCAGATACGCAGTATTTT. It specifies CASSPILEVSADTQYF.

This clonotype was seen only a few times. This chain joins TRBV20-1 and TRBJ2-7; D possibly corresponds to TRBD2 (5 bases). The CDR3 has 11 amino acids. Trimming cost V 2 bases and J 4 bases, with 6 bases left between them. Germline V CDR1 and CDR2: DFQATT, SNEGSKA (reference sequence). CDR3 amino acids: CSARQRYEQYF. The CDR3 region has the DNA TGCAGTGCTAGACAGCGGTACGAGCAGTACTTC.

J is TRBJ2-3 and V is TRBV29-1; 8 bases are a match to TRBD2. Losses at the gene ends were 7 bases for V and 0 bases for J; bases not matched to a gene: 6. The CDR3 is made up of 14 amino acids. Germline V gene sequence: CDR1 SQVTM, CDR2 ANQGSEA. The CDR3 reads CSAVSGASTDTQYF. The CDR3 region has the DNA TGCAGCGCTGTTAGCGGGGCTAGCACAGATACGCAGTATTTT.

Points on this clonotype: A read error may be the cause here, since a much bigger clone is one base away. V and J are TRBV12-3 or TRBV12-4 and TRBJ2-5; D unresolved. Gene TRBJ2-7 matches the end of the DNA better, so the J call may be wrong. The CDR3 consists of 10 residues. The CDR3 DNA reads TGTGCCAGCAGTTTAATCGAGCAGTACTTC. As protein: CASSLIEQYF.

This clonotype was observed a few times. The chain couples TRBV5-6 to TRBJ1-2, with 7 nucleotides matching TRBD1. Germline V gives CDR1 SGHDT, CDR2 YYEEEE. The CDR3 sequence is 14 residues long. V was clipped by 2 bases and J by 13 bases; unmatched bases: 14. The CDR3 is CASSFTSGTVIVTF. The DNA for the CDR3 is TGTGCCAGCAGCTTCACTTCCGGGACAGTTATCGTCACCTTC. Looking up the rest from reference TRBV5-6 and TRBJ1-2 gives the full variable domain: DAGVTQSPTHLIKTRGQQVTLRCSPKSGHDTVSWYQQALGQGPQFIFQYYEEEERQRGNFPDRFSGHQFPNYSSELNVNALLLGDSALYLCASSFTSGTVIVTFGSGTRLTVV.

This clonotype was detected a few times. The CDR3 protein is CASSWRGGETQYF. CDR3 in DNA: TGTGCCAGCAGTTGGCGGGGGGGGGAGACCCAGTACTTC. The chain recombines TRBV12-3 or TRBV12-4 with TRBJ2-5; 9 bases are a match to TRBD2. CDR3 size: 13 residues. With V trimmed by 4 bases and J by 5 bases, 2 bases remained unmatched.

V is TRBV7-3 and J is TRBJ2-7; 10 positions match TRBD1. The germline gives CDR1 SGHTA, CDR2 FQGTGA. The ends lost 5 bases at V and 7 bases at J; junction bases unmatched: 11. The CDR3 spans 15 residues. The CDR3 loop reads CASSQGQGYLNEQYF. CDR3 nucleotide sequence: TGTGCCAGCAGCCAGGGACAGGGGTATCTAAATGAGCAGTACTTC.

In the case of this clonotype: A junction boundary mismatches the germline segment, possibly from a read error. The chain has TRBV10-3 and TRBJ2-5, with D unclear. This CDR3 contains 13 residues. CDR1 is ENHRY, CDR2 SYGVKD, per germline. CDR3 amino acids: CAISESASNSQDF. DNA of the CDR3: TGTGCCATCAGTGAGTCTGCTTCCAACAGCCAGGACTTC.

This clonotype was found a few times. The genes are TRBV12-3 or TRBV12-4 and TRBJ1-4; TRBD1 is a possible D gene (6 bases). The CDR3 is made up of 16 amino acids. V lost 3 bases, J lost 3 bases, and 14 bases lay in between. The CDR3 DNA reads TGTGCCAGCAGTTTCGGTTCAGGGGTCCCTAATGAAAAACTGTTTTTT. This translates into CASSFGSGVPNEKLFF.

The sample holds one count of this clonotype. Mismatch with germline at one junction end may stem from a read error. CDR3 loop: CASSQDIIAGPSERYF. CDR3 nucleotide sequence: TGCGCCAGCAGCCAAGATATCATCGCGGGTCCTTCCGAGCGGTACTTC. The chain links TRBV4-3 to TRBJ2-7, with D possibly matching TRBD2 (5 bases). Per germline, CDR1 LGHNA and CDR2 YSLEER. This CDR3 contains 16 residues.

The table lists this clonotype with a few counts. The V and J genes are TRBV20-1 and TRBJ2-1; 8 nucleotides match TRBD2. The CDR3 runs to 13 residues. The germline V gene has CDR1 DFQATT and CDR2 SNEGSKA (reference sequence). CDR3 DNA sequence: TGCAGCCCAGATTCGGGGGGGTACAATGAGCAGTTCTTC. Encoded protein: CSPDSGGYNEQFF.

For this clonotype: The junction differs from germline at one of its ends, possibly a read error. The chain combines TRBV28 with TRBJ2-1; no clear D. Germline CDR1 reads MDHEN; CDR2 reads SYDVKM. The CDR3 runs 15 residues. CDR3 bases: TGTGCCAGCACCCCCTACCCCAGATCCTCCAATGAGCAGTTCTTC. It translates to CASTPYPRSSNEQFF. Looking up the rest from reference TRBV28 and TRBJ2-1 gives the full variable domain: DVKVTQSSRYLVKRTGEKVFLECVQDMDHENMFWYRQDPGLGLRLIYFSYDVKMKEKGDIPEGYSVSREKKERFSLILESASTNQTSMYLCASTPYPRSSNEQFFGPGTRLTVL.

The chain combines TRBV7-9 with TRBJ2-1; 7 bases agree with TRBD2. The CDR3 extends over 16 amino acids. Germline assignment: CDR1 SEHNR and CDR2 FQNEAQ (reference sequence). The J segment lost 1 base and the V segment lost 5 bases, leaving 8 bases of the junction unmatched. The CDR3 region has the DNA TGTGCCAGCAGCGTTTCTCCTAGCGGTTCCTACAATGAGCAGTTCTTC. Amino acid sequence: CASSVSPSGSYNEQFF.

This clonotype occurred many times. This chain links TRBV20-1 with TRBJ2-5, with D unclear. The CDR3 is made up of 13 amino acids. Per germline, CDR1 DFQATT and CDR2 SNEGSKA (reference sequence). V lost 6 bases and J lost 4, with 15 bases in between. The CDR3 region is CSARDPFLETQYF. Here the CDR3 DNA reads TGCAGTGCACGCGACCCCTTTCTAGAGACCCAGTACTTC.

The CDR3 loop is CASSFTVVNEKLFF. In DNA, the CDR3 is TGTGCCAGCAGTTTTACTGTAGTCAATGAAAAACTGTTTTTT. The V call is TRBV12-3 or TRBV12-4, the J call TRBJ1-4; D uncertain. The CDR3 is 14 amino acids. V was shortened by 3 bases and J by 5 bases, with 10 bases between the two germline ends.

The J gene is TRBJ2-5, the V gene TRBV9, with D unclear. V lost 0 bases, J lost 1 base, and 10 bases lay in between. Germline CDR1 reads SGDLS; CDR2 reads YYNGEE. This CDR3 is built from 15 residues. This CDR3 is CASSVGATTQETQYF. For the CDR3, the DNA is TGTGCCAGCAGCGTAGGGGCGACCACCCAAGAGACCCAGTACTTC.

The chain is built from TRBV27 and TRBJ1-1, with D unresolved. V shed 7 bases and J shed 3 bases, with 12 bases lying between them. The CDR3 totals 13 residues. Germline CDR1 reads MNHEY; CDR2 reads SMNVEV (reference sequence). This chain's CDR3 is CASIARVDTEAFF. CDR3 DNA: TGTGCCAGCATCGCGAGGGTTGACACTGAAGCTTTCTTT.

The chain carries TRBV6-6 and TRBJ1-2; 8 bases agree with TRBD1. After removal of 6 bases from V and 2 bases from J, the junction contained 8 bases not matched to a gene. In germline, CDR1 is MNHNY, CDR2 SVGAGI (reference sequence). The CDR3 runs 15 residues. This CDR3 is CASRVTGGENYGYTF. For the CDR3, the DNA is TGTGCCAGCAGAGTCACAGGGGGAGAAAACTATGGCTACACCTTC.